This is a list of T cell receptor beta chains from one sample in a study of T cells in Graves' hyperthyroidism and ophthalmopathy. TCRdb reprocessed the multiplex PCR reads via MiXCR and lists one record per CDR3 protein. The sample holds about 700,000 distinct CDR3 sequences, 14% seen once. Sequences were obtained from blood. These receptors all come from a woman aged 18 to 35 with Graves' hyperthyroidism. The CDR3 runs from the conserved cysteine through the conserved F or W. A D gene is named only where the DNA matches it firmly. Size values are once, few and many counts, or a class for expanded clones, and some rows have none.

>TRBV7-9|.|many|TRBJ2-7|16
CASSLVDSHQGYEQYF
TGTGCCAGCAGCTTGGTTGACAGCCACCAAGGGTACGAGCAGTACTTC
>TRBV24-1|.|few|TRBJ2-3|13
CATGPRGSDTQYF
TGTGCCACCGGGCCCCGAGGCTCAGATACGCAGTATTTT
>TRBV28|TRBD2|few|TRBJ2-1|15
CASSLSASGRVEQFF
TGTGCCAGCAGTTTATCCGCTAGCGGGAGGGTTGAGCAGTTCTTC
>TRBV28|TRBD2|many|TRBJ2-1|16
CASSVHLAGASNEQFF
TGTGCCAGCAGTGTCCACCTAGCGGGAGCCAGTAATGAGCAGTTCTTC
>TRBV7-8|.|many|TRBJ2-1|13
CASSFPGYNEQFF
TGTGCCAGCAGCTTCCCAGGTTACAATGAGCAGTTCTTC
>TRBV24-1|.|few|TRBJ2-7|15
CATSDDSGRGNEQYF
TGTGCCACCAGTGATGACAGCGGAAGGGGCAACGAGCAGTACTTC
>TRBV5-1|TRBD1|.|TRBJ2-1|15
CASSLVGTGPNEQFF
TGCGCCAGCAGCTTGGTGGGGACAGGACCCAATGAGCAGTTCTTC
>TRBV6-1|.|many|TRBJ1-3|14
CASRGGFSGNTIYF
TGTGCCAGCAGGGGAGGTTTTTCGGGAAACACCATATATTTT
>TRBV28|TRBD1|many|TRBJ2-1|16
CASSLRYTTGDNEQFF
TGTGCCAGCAGTTTACGCTATACGACAGGGGACAATGAGCAGTTCTTC
>TRBV18|.|many|TRBJ2-3|18
CASSPPVFYSVGTDTQYF
TGTGCCAGCTCACCACCGGTCTTCTACAGTGTGGGGACAGATACGCAGTATTTT
>TRBV28|.|.|TRBJ2-1|12
CASSPENNEQFF
TGTGCCAGCAGTCCAGAGAACAATGAGCAGTTCTTC
>TRBV27|.|few|TRBJ2-1|13
CASGRTAWNEQFF
TGTGCCAGCGGGCGGACCGCTTGGAATGAGCAGTTCTTC
>TRBV20-1|.|many|TRBJ2-7|12
CSARKGNYEQYF
TGCAGTGCTAGAAAGGGAAACTACGAGCAGTACTTC
>TRBV6-2/TRBV6-3|.|.|TRBJ1-2|14
CASSPGRLMEGYTF
TGTGCCAGCAGCCCAGGGAGGCTTATGGAGGGCTACACCTTC
>TRBV9|.|few|TRBJ2-5|16
CASSVRAGTREETQYF
TGTGCCAGCAGCGTAAGGGCGGGTACACGGGAGGAGACCCAGTACTTC
>TRBV7-2|TRBD1|many|TRBJ2-1|14
CASSSRQGYNEQFF
TGTGCCAGCAGCTCGCGACAGGGCTACAATGAGCAGTTCTTC
>TRBV19|.|.|TRBJ1-2|13
CASGNRGGDGYTF
TGTGCCAGTGGGAATCGGGGGGGAGATGGCTACACCTTC
>TRBV5-5|TRBD1|many|TRBJ1-2|13
CASSRGGDYGYTF
TGTGCCAGCAGCCGAGGGGGCGACTATGGCTACACCTTC
>TRBV7-9|.|.|TRBJ2-6|11
CAGTGANVLTF
TGTGCCGGCACAGGGGCCAACGTCCTGACTTTC
>TRBV29-1|.|.|TRBJ2-1|12
CSVLVFHNEQFF
TGCAGCGTTTTAGTCTTCCACAATGAGCAGTTCTTC
>TRBV6-1|.|many|TRBJ2-7|15
CASSPSGRSAYEQYF
TGTGCCAGCAGCCCCTCCGGCAGGTCCGCCTACGAGCAGTACTTC
>TRBV18|.|many|TRBJ2-7|13
CASSSRDTYEQYF
TGTGCCAGCTCTTCTCGGGACACCTACGAGCAGTACTTC
>TRBV4-1|TRBD1|.|TRBJ1-1|14
CASSQGAGGGEAFF
TGCGCCAGCAGCCAAGGAGCAGGGGGCGGGGAAGCTTTCTTT
>TRBV28|.|many|TRBJ2-5|14
CASIQDTYQETQYF
TGTGCCAGCATCCAGGACACTTACCAAGAGACCCAGTACTTC
>TRBV13|.|many|TRBJ2-7|14
CASSYRILDAEQYF
TGTGCCAGCAGCTACAGGATCTTAGACGCCGAGCAGTACTTC
>TRBV29-1|.|few|TRBJ1-2|13
CSVEKTVNYGYTF
TGCAGCGTTGAAAAAACCGTGAACTATGGCTACACCTTC
>TRBV19|.|few|TRBJ2-7|13
CASSIRDSYEQYF
TGTGCCAGTAGTATCCGTGACAGCTACGAGCAGTACTTC
>TRBV28|TRBD2|many|TRBJ2-1|18
CASSSIGLAGRPHNEQFF
TGTGCCAGCAGTTCTATTGGGCTAGCGGGAAGGCCCCACAATGAGCAGTTCTTC
>TRBV7-9|TRBD1|few|TRBJ1-2|15
CASSSHRGPNYGYTF
TGTGCCAGCAGCTCGCACAGGGGGCCGAACTATGGCTACACCTTC
>TRBV28|.|many|TRBJ2-7|14
CASSLTGSWDEQYF
TGTGCCAGCAGCCTGACAGGATCTTGGGACGAGCAGTACTTC
>TRBV4-1|TRBD1|many|TRBJ1-3|16
CASSRETGTSGNTIYF
TGCGCCAGCAGCCGAGAGACAGGGACTTCTGGAAACACCATATATTTT
>TRBV11-2|.|many|TRBJ1-1|16
CASSLGRGREYAEAFF
TGTGCCAGCAGCTTAGGCCGGGGCAGGGAGTACGCTGAAGCTTTCTTT
>TRBV6-2/TRBV6-3|.|once|TRBJ2-2|15
CASTQTGKDTGELFF
TGTGCCAGCACCCAGACAGGAAAGGACACCGGGGAGCTGTTTTTT
>TRBV29-1|TRBD1|.|TRBJ2-7|14
CSVEGQDPRDEQYF
TGCAGCGTTGAGGGACAGGATCCCAGGGACGAGCAGTACTTC
>TRBV5-1|.|many|TRBJ2-3|14
CASSLPQGTDTQYF
TGCGCCAGCAGCTTGCCACAAGGCACAGATACGCAGTATTTT
>TRBV14|TRBD1|many|TRBJ1-1|15
CASSQGGTGVTEAFF
TGTGCCAGCAGCCAAGGGGGTACAGGGGTCACTGAAGCTTTCTTT
>TRBV7-9|.|.|TRBJ2-2|14
CASSSPRSGGELFF
TGTGCCAGCAGCTCCCCCCGTAGCGGCGGGGAGCTGTTTTTT
>TRBV19|TRBD1|.|TRBJ1-2|15
CASSSLDRGSYGYTF
TGTGCCAGTAGTAGCCTTGACAGGGGGTCCTATGGCTACACCTTC
>TRBV7-8|.|many|TRBJ2-7|17
CASSLARVGGASYEQYF
TGTGCCAGCAGCTTAGCCAGGGTGGGGGGAGCTAGCTACGAGCAGTACTTC
>TRBV20-1|.|few|TRBJ1-6|13
CSARYPANSPLHF
TGCAGTGCTAGATATCCGGCTAATTCACCCCTCCACTTT